The 20 T cell receptor beta chains below were found in one sample sequenced in a study of T cell responses to AZD1222 COVID-19 vaccine. Assay used: immunoSEQ multiplex PCR; TCRdb lists only in-frame clones, some missing. The sample lists 110,000 to 150,000 clones; under 95% were seen once. Specimen: peripheral blood, collected 28 days after the second AZD1222 dose. The receptors stem from an adult who received the AZD1222 COVID-19 vaccine.

The sample holds one count of this clone. CDR3 nucleotides: TGCGCCAGCAGTGTGGGAGCGGGAGAGTCCTACGAGCAGTACTTC. Translated, it gives CASSVGAGESYEQYF. This sequence joins TRBV10-2 and TRBJ2-7; 8 bases map to TRBD2. The J segment lost 1 base and the V segment lost 4 bases, leaving 6 bases of the junction unmatched. This CDR3 has 15 residues. Germline CDR1 and CDR2: WSHSY and SAAADI.

The chain carries TRBV28 and TRBJ1-2; the D is unclear. The length of the CDR3 is 14 residues. CDR1 and CDR2 from the germline V gene are MDHEN and SYDVKM. Trimming pared 3 bases from V and 4 bases from J, leaving 12 bases between. The CDR3 loop is CASSFEGPSYGYTF. The CDR3 bases are TGTGCCAGCAGTTTCGAGGGTCCGAGCTATGGCTACACCTTC.

The CDR3 is CASSVGPNKNTEAFF. CDR3 coding DNA: TGTGCCAGCAGCGTAGGTCCGAATAAGAACACTGAAGCTTTCTTT. The chain recombines TRBV9 with TRBJ1-1, with D unresolved. The V end lost 0 bases, the J end lost 1 base, and 10 bases lay between the germline ends. The CDR3 length is 15 residues. Germline V gene lookup returns CDR1 SGDLS and CDR2 YYNGEE.

The chain joins TRBV5-4 to TRBJ1-1; D is unresolved. This CDR3 is 15 amino acids long. Germline V CDR1 and CDR2: SGHNT, YYREEE (reference sequence). V gave up 1 base and J gave up 1 base, with 11 bases separating them. The CDR3, as DNA: TGTGCCAGCAGCTTGAGACTAGTGGCGAACACTGAAGCTTTCTTT. Protein product: CASSLRLVANTEAFF. The full variable domain, completed using reference TRBV5-4 and TRBJ1-1, is ETGVTQSPTHLIKTRGQQVTLRCSSQSGHNTVSWYQQALGQGPQFIFQYYREEENGRGNFPPRFSGLQFPNYSSELNVNALELDDSALYLCASSLRLVANTEAFFGQGTRLTVV.

V gene TRBV2 combines with J gene TRBJ1-5, with 9 bases that match TRBD1. CDR1 SNHLY and CDR2 FYNNEI come from the germline V gene. J gave up 3 bases and V 6 bases, and 9 bases lay outside the gene matches. CDR3 size: 16 residues. The CDR3 DNA follows: TGTGCCAGCAGACCGGGACAGGGAACGATCAATCAGCCCCAGCATTTT. As protein: CASRPGQGTINQPQHF.

The rearrangement uses TRBV5-1 and TRBJ2-7, with D possibly called TRBD1 or TRBD2 (5 bases each). V dropped 0 bases and J dropped 4 bases, with 14 bases sitting between them. CDR3 length: 15 residues. Per the germline V gene, CDR1 is SGHRS and CDR2 is YFSETQ. CDR3 loop: CASSLGDGDLYEQYF. CDR3 DNA sequence: TGCGCCAGCAGCTTGGGGGACGGAGATCTATACGAGCAGTACTTC.

The chain is built from TRBV6-2 or TRBV6-3 and TRBJ2-1; a possible D gene is TRBD1 (7 bases). This CDR3 is built from 16 residues. Germline V gene lookup returns CDR1 MNHEY and CDR2 SVGEGT. V was pared by 5 bases and J by 3 bases, with 17 bases between. The CDR3 DNA is TGTGCCAGCAGTATGGAGGGGGCCCGGAACTACAATGAGCAGTTCTTC. It is translated as CASSMEGARNYNEQFF.

This clone came up once. The chain uses TRBV18 and TRBJ2-2, with 8 nucleotides matching TRBD1. The CDR3 has 17 residues. Germline values: CDR1 KGHSH, CDR2 LQKENI. V trimming: 2 bases; J trimming: 0 bases; junction bases outside the gene matches: 5. CDR3 loop: CASSPVRTGTNTGELFF. The CDR3 DNA reads TGTGCCAGCTCACCAGTGAGGACAGGGACGAACACCGGGGAGCTGTTTTTT. The whole variable domain, filled in from reference TRBV18 and TRBJ2-2, reads NAGVMQNPRHLVRRRGQEARLRCSPMKGHSHVYWYRQLPEEGLKFMVYLQKENIIDESGMPKERFSAEFPKEGPSILRIQQVVRGDSAAYFCASSPVRTGTNTGELFFGEGSRLTVL.

This sequence joins TRBV7-9 and TRBJ1-2; 11 bases line up with TRBD1. J lost 5 bases, V lost 5 bases, and 7 bases had no gene match. CDR3 size: 15 residues. Germline CDR1 and CDR2: SEHNR and FQNEAQ (reference sequence). CDR3 DNA: TGTGCCAGCAGCGATCGAGGACAGGGGGCTTATGGCTACACCTTC. Protein: CASSDRGQGAYGYTF. Variable domain in full (rest from reference TRBV7-9 and TRBJ1-2): DTGVSQNPRHKITKRGQNVTFRCDPISEHNRLYWYRQTLGQGPEFLTYFQNEAQLEKSRLLSDRFSAERPKGSFSTLEIQRTEQGDSAMYLCASSDRGQGAYGYTFGSGTRLTVV.

The rearrangement joins TRBV11-2 to TRBJ2-7; 8 bases are a match to TRBD1. This CDR3 is built from 15 residues. V dropped 4 bases and J dropped 2; count of bases not matched to a gene: 7. Looked up from germline, CDR1 is SGHAT and CDR2 is FQNNGV. The CDR3 nucleotides read TGTGCCAGCAGCTCCCTCCGGGACAGGACCTACGAGCAGTACTTC. Encoded protein: CASSSLRDRTYEQYF. The entire variable domain, with the rest obtained from reference TRBV11-2 and TRBJ2-7, is as follows: EAGVAQSPRYKIIEKRQSVAFWCNPISGHATLYWYQQILGQGPKLLIQFQNNGVVDDSQLPKDRFSAERLKGVDSTLKIQPAKLEDSAVYLCASSSLRDRTYEQYFGPGTRLTVT.

V gene TRBV9 combines with J gene TRBJ2-5, with 8 positions matching TRBD2. The CDR3 is made up of 16 amino acids. CDR1 is SGDLS, CDR2 YYNGEE, per germline. After removal of 0 bases from V and 1 base from J, the junction contained 5 bases not matched to a gene. For the CDR3, the DNA is TGTGCCAGCAGCGTAGCTGGGCTAGCGGGCCAAGAGACCCAGTACTTC. Encoded protein: CASSVAGLAGQETQYF.

This clone was observed a handful of times. The CDR3 region has the DNA TGTGCCAGCAGTCGTCTACAGGGGGCTGGTGGCTACACCTTC. Its translation is CASSRLQGAGGYTF. The V gene is TRBV4-2, the J gene TRBJ1-2; 9 nucleotides agree with TRBD1. Germline-derived CDR1 and CDR2 are LGHNA and YNFKEQ. The CDR3 loop spans 14 amino acids. Losses at the gene ends were 6 bases for V and 7 bases for J; bases not matched to a gene: 9.

The CDR3 region has the DNA TGTGCCAGCAGTCTCGGCGGGGAGTCCGATAACTATGGCTACACCTTC. The encoded protein is CASSLGGESDNYGYTF. The rearrangement joins TRBV5-6 to TRBJ1-2, with D uncertain. The CDR3 totals 16 residues. Deletions cut 5 bases from V and 1 base from J, with 18 bases between. Germline V gene sequence: CDR1 SGHDT, CDR2 YYEEEE.

The V call is TRBV21-1, the J call TRBJ1-2. TRBV21-1 is a documented pseudogene. This CDR3 has 16 amino acids. The CDR3 sequence: CASSKDGAGRNYGYTF. In DNA form, the CDR3 reads TGTGCCAGCAGCAAAGATGGTGCAGGGAGGAACTATGGCTACACCTTC.

V is TRBV2 and J is TRBJ2-5; TRBD2 matches 7 bases. The CDR3 contains 14 residues. J lost 2 bases, V lost 6 bases, and 6 bases had no gene match. CDR1 is SNHLY and CDR2 is FYNNEI in the germline V gene. DNA of the CDR3: TGTGCCAGCAGACCGGGGGGAGCGCAAGAGACCCAGTACTTC. It codes for CASRPGGAQETQYF.

CDR3 DNA sequence: TGTGCCAGCAGCCCGGGCAACGGGGATACGCAGTATTTT. This translates into CASSPGNGDTQYF. The chain combines TRBV9 with TRBJ2-3; no clear D. V was shortened by 4 bases and J by 6 bases, with 12 bases between the two germline ends. Per germline, CDR1 SGDLS and CDR2 YYNGEE. The CDR3 has 13 amino acids. The complete variable domain, with remaining parts taken from reference TRBV9 and TRBJ2-3, reads DSGVTQTPKHLITATGQRVTLRCSPRSGDLSVYWYQQSLDQGLQFLIQYYNGEERAKGNILERFSAQQFPDLHSELNLSSLELGDSALYFCASSPGNGDTQYFGPGTRLTVL.

This clone occurred once. The chain joins TRBV9 to TRBJ1-6; no clear D gene. The CDR3 loop spans 15 amino acids. Trimming cost V 3 bases and J 5 bases, with 12 bases left between them. Germline V lookup: CDR1 SGDLS, CDR2 YYNGEE. CDR3 DNA sequence: TGTGCCAGCAGCGCCTCGGGAGTTAATAATTCACCCCTCCACTTT. This sequence encodes CASSASGVNNSPLHF.

V and J are TRBV18 and TRBJ1-2, with no clear D. CDR1 is KGHSH and CDR2 is LQKENI in the germline V gene. Trimming stripped 3 bases from V and 2 bases from J, with 13 bases between. There are 15 residues in the CDR3. CDR3 protein: CASSPTPAGNYGYTF. The CDR3 nucleotides read TGTGCCAGCTCACCGACCCCGGCGGGGAACTATGGCTACACCTTC.

The rearrangement joins TRBV5-8 to TRBJ1-2; 9 positions agree with TRBD1. J gave up 1 base and V 4 bases, and 5 bases lay outside the gene matches. CDR3 length: 15 amino acids. Germline V gene data show CDR1 as SGHTS and CDR2 as YDEGEE. The CDR3 bases are TGTGCCAGCAGCCCGGGACAGGGCGATAACTATGGCTACACCTTC. It specifies CASSPGQGDNYGYTF.

V and J are TRBV11-3 and TRBJ2-3; D unclear. This CDR3 contains 14 residues. Deletions cut 5 bases from V and 2 bases from J, with 11 bases between. Germline lookup yields CDR1 SGHNT and CDR2 YENEEA. The CDR3 sequence: CASSPGRTTDTQYF. CDR3 coding DNA: TGTGCCAGCAGCCCCGGACGGACCACAGATACGCAGTATTTT. The whole variable domain, remainder taken from reference TRBV11-3 and TRBJ2-3, is EAGVVQSPRYKIIEKKQPVAFWCNPISGHNTLYWYLQNLGQGPELLIRYENEEAVDDSQLPKDRFSAERLKGVDSTLKIQPAELGDSAVYLCASSPGRTTDTQYFGPGTRLTVL.